This entry lists 8 T cell receptor beta chains sequenced from one sample in a study of blood T cell repertoires in COVID-19 (dated by TCRdb to the early 2020s). The library was prepared using the immunoSEQ multiplex PCR assay. The table comes from immuneACCESS by way of TCRdb, which keeps in-frame sequences with V and J called. Part of the clones is missing from these tables; in studies checked, under half for an unresolved V gene and the rest for unknown reasons. This sample is represented by about 300,000 clones; around 92% of them were singletons. 1.5% to 2% of the sample rests with the top ten. Material for sequencing was peripheral blood. The receptor set was obtained from a woman younger than 45 with COVID-19, enrolled during active disease.

This chain connects TRBV5-1 to TRBJ2-5; TRBD2 is a possible D gene (5 bases). V was pared by 1 base and J by 5 bases, with 15 bases between. This CDR3 has 15 residues. Germline V CDR1 and CDR2: SGHRS, YFSETQ. This CDR3 is CASSLYAVPGETQYF. In DNA, the CDR3 is TGCGCCAGCAGCTTGTACGCGGTTCCGGGGGAGACCCAGTACTTC.

This chain joins TRBV14 and TRBJ2-1, with 7 bases fitting TRBD2. V was clipped by 1 base and J by 7 bases; unmatched bases: 10. From germline, CDR1 is SGHDN and CDR2 FVKESK. CDR3 size: 16 residues. CDR3: CASSQAVLAVRNEQFF. The CDR3 nucleotides are TGTGCCAGCAGCCAAGCGGTTCTAGCGGTTAGGAATGAGCAGTTCTTC.

V and J are TRBV6-1 and TRBJ1-1; 9 bases align to TRBD1. With V trimmed by 1 base and J by 12 bases, 15 bases remained unmatched. CDR1 MNHNS and CDR2 SASEGT come from the germline V gene. The CDR3 is made up of 16 amino acids. The CDR3 protein is CASSEVGQGPLSKTFF. Here the CDR3 DNA reads TGTGCCAGCAGTGAAGTGGGACAGGGTCCCCTCTCGAAAACTTTCTTT.

The chain combines TRBV12-3 or TRBV12-4 with TRBJ1-2, with 7 bases lining up with TRBD1. The V gene end was trimmed by 4 bases and the J gene end by 10 bases; junction bases not matched to a gene: 9. This CDR3 has 13 residues. CDR3 nucleotide sequence: TGTGCCAGCAGTTGGAGACAGGGTGTTTCCTACACCTTC. It specifies CASSWRQGVSYTF.

The chain joins TRBV2 to TRBJ1-1; 9 nucleotides agree with TRBD1. The V and J ends lost 4 bases and 1 base, in that order; junction bases with no gene match: 4. Germline V gene sequence: CDR1 SNHLY, CDR2 FYNNEI. The CDR3 contains 15 residues. CDR3 sequence (DNA): TGTGCCAGCAGTGGACAGGGGGTAAGGAACACTGAAGCTTTCTTT. Its protein product is CASSGQGVRNTEAFF. Full variable domain (rest looked up from reference TRBV2 and TRBJ1-1): EPEVTQTPSHQVTQMGQEVILRCVPISNHLYFYWYRQILGQKVEFLVSFYNNEISEKSEIFDDQFSVERPDGSNFTLKIRSTKLEDSAMYFCASSGQGVRNTEAFFGQGTRLTVV.

The rearrangement uses TRBV19 and TRBJ1-2, with unresolved D. V lost 8 bases and J lost 4, with 14 bases in between. CDR3 length equals 13 residues. Germline CDR1 is LNHDA and CDR2 is SQIVND (reference sequence). CDR3 bases: TGTGCCAGTGCTTCCGGGGTTTCCTATGGCTACACCTTC. This codes for CASASGVSYGYTF.

The chain has TRBV2 and TRBJ2-1, with 12 bases fitting TRBD2. Germline loops: CDR1 SNHLY, CDR2 FYNNEI. There are 16 residues in the CDR3. V shed 4 bases and J 0 bases; nucleotides not matched to a gene: 1. The CDR3 region has the DNA TGTGCCAGCAGTGGACTAGCGGGGGTCTCCTACAATGAGCAGTTCTTC. Translated, it gives CASSGLAGVSYNEQFF.

CDR3 region: CASSLETAEAFF. CDR3 DNA sequence: TGCGCCAGCAGCTTGGAGACAGCCGAAGCTTTCTTT. The rearrangement links TRBV5-1 to TRBJ1-1; D possibly corresponds to TRBD1 (5 bases). Germline loops: CDR1 SGHRS, CDR2 YFSETQ. With 0 bases removed from V and 8 bases from J, the gap between germline ends came to 8 bases. The CDR3 sequence is 12 residues long.